Shown below are 19 T cell receptor beta chains from a single sample sequenced in a study of cytomegalovirus exposure and HLA in healthy donors. The PCR had 60 Vbeta and 13 Jbeta primers. Sequencing used immunoSEQ multiplex PCR; TCRdb keeps in-frame clones, though not all of them. The clone table shows 100,000 to 150,000 clones, with the ten largest holding around 1.6%. What was sequenced was PBMCs. These receptor sequences come from a woman in her thirties or forties in good health and CMV-seropositive.

The chain has TRBV4-1 and TRBJ2-7, with TRBD2 matching 8 bases. Trimming cost V 0 bases and J 6 bases; bases outside gene matches: 7. Germline CDR1 is MGHRA and CDR2 is YSYEKL. There are 15 residues in the CDR3. The CDR3: CASSQESGGPPEQYF. CDR3 DNA sequence: TGCGCCAGCAGCCAAGAATCGGGAGGGCCCCCCGAGCAGTACTTC.

The V and J genes are TRBV19 and TRBJ2-2; 7 bases align to TRBD1. Germline V gene lookup returns CDR1 LNHDA and CDR2 SQIVND (reference sequence). Trimming at V came to 8 bases and at J to 1 base, leaving 1 base not matched to a gene. The CDR3 is 13 amino acids. As DNA, the CDR3 is TGTGCCAGTTGGACAGGGAACACCGGGGAGCTGTTTTTT. Its protein is CASWTGNTGELFF.

The genes are TRBV18 and TRBJ2-3; D unclear. V lost 0 bases and J lost 5, with 3 bases in between. The CDR3 loop spans 12 amino acids. Germline-derived CDR1 and CDR2 are KGHSH and LQKENI. The CDR3 DNA sequence: TGTGCCAGCTCACCACCCGTAGATACGCAGTATTTT. Its translation is CASSPPVDTQYF.

J is TRBJ2-7 and V is TRBV18; the D gene is possibly TRBD2 (6 bases). Trimming shortened V by 4 bases and J by 3 bases, and 13 bases separated the two germline ends. The germline V gene has CDR1 KGHSH and CDR2 LQKENI. The CDR3 totals 14 residues. The DNA of the CDR3 is TGTGCCAGCTCACTGGGCGGGGATTACTACGAGCAGTACTTC. This sequence encodes CASSLGGDYYEQYF.

V is TRBV11-3 and J is TRBJ1-1; D remains unclear. CDR1 SGHNT and CDR2 YENEEA come from the germline V gene. The CDR3 has 13 residues. V was clipped by 5 bases and J by 3 bases, with 10 bases between them. The CDR3 loop is CASSKRRDTEAFF. CDR3 sequence (DNA): TGTGCCAGCAGCAAACGCCGGGACACTGAAGCTTTCTTT.

The chain carries TRBV5-4 and TRBJ2-3; TRBD1 might be the D (6 bases). Germline lookup yields CDR1 SGHNT and CDR2 YYREEE (reference sequence). The CDR3 has 13 residues. V was pared by 4 bases and J by 6 bases, with 12 bases between. The CDR3 spells CASSTAQGDTQYF. The CDR3 DNA reads as TGTGCCAGCAGCACAGCCCAGGGGGATACGCAGTATTTT.

The rearrangement links TRBV5-1 to TRBJ2-1, with TRBD1 identical over 7 bases. From germline, CDR1 is SGHRS and CDR2 YFSETQ. V shed 4 bases and J 5 bases; nucleotides not matched to a gene: 9. The CDR3 is 15 amino acids. The DNA of the CDR3 is TGCGCCAGCAGCACACGACAGGGAACTAACAATGAGCAGTTCTTC. Protein sequence: CASSTRQGTNNEQFF. The complete variable domain, with remaining parts taken from reference TRBV5-1 and TRBJ2-1, reads KAGVTQTPRYLIKTRGQQVTLSCSPISGHRSVSWYQQTPGQGLQFLFEYFSETQRNKGNFPGRFSGRQFSNSRSEMNVSTLELGDSALYLCASSTRQGTNNEQFFGPGTRLTVL.

V and J are TRBV2 and TRBJ2-7; 8 positions match TRBD1. After removal of 7 bases from V and 6 bases from J, the junction contained 14 bases not matched to a gene. The CDR3 spans 15 residues. Germline CDR1 reads SNHLY; CDR2 reads FYNNEI. The CDR3 bases are TGTGCCAGCACGGGACAGGACCTGGGCGGGTTCGAGCAGTACTTC. Its translation: CASTGQDLGGFEQYF.

The chain is built from TRBV7-6 and TRBJ2-2, with 10 positions matching TRBD1. CDR3 length: 16 residues. V was clipped by 6 bases and J by 5 bases; unmatched bases: 9. Germline V gene sequence: CDR1 SGHVS, CDR2 FNYEAQ. The CDR3 sequence is CASSSTGTGATGELFF. In nucleotides, the CDR3 is TGTGCCAGCAGTTCCACCGGGACAGGGGCGACCGGGGAGCTGTTTTTT.

The V gene is TRBV9, the J gene TRBJ2-1; TRBD2 aligns across 7 bases. CDR1 is SGDLS and CDR2 is YYNGEE in the germline V gene. The CDR3 length is 16 residues. With V trimmed by 4 bases and J by 9 bases, 16 bases remained unmatched. DNA of the CDR3: TGTGCCAGCAGCTCCCGAGGTGGCGGGAGTGATCCTGAGCAGTTCTTC. Translated: CASSSRGGGSDPEQFF.

The V gene is TRBV28, the J gene TRBJ2-1, with TRBD2 matching over 10 bases. The CDR3 loop spans 15 amino acids. Germline V gene lookup returns CDR1 MDHEN and CDR2 SYDVKM. V shed 2 bases and J 9 bases; nucleotides not matched to a gene: 7. The CDR3 DNA follows: TGTGCCAGCAGTTTAGGAGCGGGAGGGCTCAGTGAGCAGTTCTTC. As protein: CASSLGAGGLSEQFF.

The chain employs TRBV11-3 and TRBJ2-2; 9 bases align to TRBD2. The CDR3 loop spans 16 amino acids. V dropped 3 bases and J dropped 5; count of bases not matched to a gene: 7. The germline gives CDR1 SGHNT, CDR2 YENEEA. CDR3 residues: CASSFWTSEGTGELFF. The CDR3 coding sequence is TGTGCCAGCAGCTTTTGGACTAGCGAGGGGACCGGGGAGCTGTTTTTT.

V usage is TRBV7-2 and J usage is TRBJ2-1; the D gene is possibly TRBD2 (6 bases). Germline V gene sequence: CDR1 SGHTA, CDR2 FQGNSA. There are 14 residues in the CDR3. The germline V and J ends were trimmed by 2 bases and 7 bases, with 12 bases remaining between them. The CDR3 region is CASSLTLTRNEQFF. The CDR3 DNA reads as TGTGCCAGCAGCTTAACCCTGACTAGAAATGAGCAGTTCTTC.

The rearrangement uses TRBV5-4 and TRBJ1-1, with D possibly matching TRBD1 (6 bases). There are 14 residues in the CDR3. CDR1 is SGHNT and CDR2 is YYREEE in the germline V gene (reference sequence). Trimming took 3 bases from V and 4 from J, leaving 13 bases between them. CDR3 in amino acids: CASSSTGRFTEAFF. The CDR3 DNA follows: TGTGCCAGCAGCTCGACAGGTCGTTTCACTGAAGCTTTCTTT. Filled out from reference TRBV5-4 and TRBJ1-1, the complete variable domain reads ETGVTQSPTHLIKTRGQQVTLRCSSQSGHNTVSWYQQALGQGPQFIFQYYREEENGRGNFPPRFSGLQFPNYSSELNVNALELDDSALYLCASSSTGRFTEAFFGQGTRLTVV.

J is TRBJ2-5 and V is TRBV27; 8 bases match TRBD2. The CDR3 is 15 residues long. V trimming: 2 bases; J trimming: 5 bases; junction bases outside the gene matches: 7. The germline V gene has CDR1 MNHEY and CDR2 SMNVEV (reference sequence). Here the CDR3 reads CASSLIAREGETQYF. CDR3 DNA: TGTGCCAGCAGTTTAATCGCCCGGGAGGGGGAGACCCAGTACTTC.

This chain connects TRBV11-2 to TRBJ2-3; D might be TRBD2 (7 bases). The CDR3 contains 14 residues. V lost 3 bases and J 9 bases, leaving 16 bases between the germline ends. Germline V CDR1 and CDR2: SGHAT, FQNNGV. The CDR3 nucleotides read TGTGCCAGCAGCTTGCCTGCGGGGGCCCGGACGCAGTATTTT. This codes for CASSLPAGARTQYF.

The CDR3 is CASSVTTGGFNYGYTF. The CDR3 DNA follows: TGTGCCAGCAGCGTTACGACAGGGGGTTTTAACTATGGCTACACCTTC. The rearrangement uses TRBV5-5 and TRBJ1-2, with 9 bases aligning to TRBD1. CDR1 is SGHKS and CDR2 is YYEKEE in the germline V gene (reference sequence). Unmatched junction bases numbered 8, after V lost 4 bases and J lost 1 base. There are 16 residues in the CDR3. The entire variable domain, with the rest obtained from reference TRBV5-5 and TRBJ1-2, is as follows: DAGVTQSPTHLIKTRGQQVTLRCSPISGHKSVSWYQQVLGQGPQFIFQYYEKEERGRGNFPDRFSARQFPNYSSELNVNALLLGDSALYLCASSVTTGGFNYGYTFGSGTRLTVV.

This sequence joins TRBV5-4 and TRBJ2-7, with D possibly matching TRBD1 (6 bases). The CDR3 covers 14 residues. Germline lookup yields CDR1 SGHNT and CDR2 YYREEE (reference sequence). Deletions cut 5 bases from V and 4 bases from J, with 16 bases between. This CDR3 reads CASRVWGLGYEQYF. The DNA for the CDR3 is TGTGCCAGCAGGGTATGGGGGCTCGGGTACGAGCAGTACTTC.

This chain joins TRBV30 and TRBJ1-2; 7 bases are a match to TRBD1. CDR1 GTSNPN and CDR2 SVGIG come from the germline V gene (reference sequence). V shed 2 bases, J shed 2 bases, and the junction held 5 bases outside the gene matches. This CDR3 contains 14 residues. The CDR3 spells CAWSLQTGNYGYTF. The CDR3 DNA follows: TGTGCCTGGAGTCTTCAGACAGGGAACTATGGCTACACCTTC.